The T cell receptor beta chain described here comes from a study of response to subunit inactivated influenza vaccine. The study, taken as a whole, reports: Seasonal influenza vaccination, on each occasion, was suggested by the authors to recruit few new T cells.

V gave up 1 base and J gave up 5 bases, with 15 bases separating them. The CDR3 runs 16 residues. Germline loops: CDR1 PRHDT, CDR2 FYEKMQ (reference sequence). On this clonotype: Antigen: not known.

TCRdb re-derived calls from the RT-PCR reads in MiXCR, one entry per CDR3 protein. The sample lists 300,000 to 350,000 distinct CDR3 sequences, 20% to 25% occurring once. The TCR originated in a man between 50 and 69 years old who received an inactivated influenza vaccine. This material consisted of PBMCs from blood, taken roughly 20 months after vaccination. The rearrangement links TRBV13 to TRBJ2-1; D is undetermined. The CDR3 here is CASSLAIRLQDNEQFF. For the CDR3, the DNA is TGTGCCAGCAGCTTAGCCATCCGTCTTCAGGACAATGAGCAGTTCTTC.